The source of this TCR beta chain is a study of T-cell memory formation after mild COVID-19. Findings of the study overall: Some clones that responded were present in memory (sampled pre-infection), which suggests cross-reactive memory joined.

TCRdb reprocessed the 5' RACE reads via MiXCR and lists one record per CDR3 protein. Of 110,000 to 150,000 distinct CDR3 sequences in the sample, around 27% were seen once. CDR1 is SGHRS, CDR2 YFSETQ, per germline. J was trimmed by 1 base and V by 0 bases; bases with no gene match: 12. The CDR3 loop spans 18 amino acids. This clonotype has just a few counts. Its antigen is unknown. The material sequenced was PBMCs or a T cell subset sorted from them (not recorded which). The rearrangement joins TRBV5-1 to TRBJ2-7; 8 positions agree with TRBD1. This receptor was obtained from an adult woman who had mild COVID-19 (a few samples of this study predate the infection). Cell type and time point are not known. CDR3: CASSLGTRTGFVSYEQYF. Here the CDR3 DNA reads TGCGCCAGCAGCTTGGGGACTCGGACAGGGTTCGTATCCTACGAGCAGTACTTC.